The sequence of this T cell receptor (beta chain) was determined in a study of cytomegalovirus exposure and HLA in healthy donors. General study points: Earlier analysis found most TCR beta V segments productive about 87% or about 30% of the time. Per published reports, the classifier diagnosed cytomegalovirus status with high specificity and sensitivity. Generally TCR sequences proved uncommon, though certain public TCRs appeared in numerous donors. With later analysis, a missense DCLRE1C variant became linked to TCR beta V- and J-gene trimming.

The length of the CDR3 is 14 residues. V gave up 7 bases and J gave up 1 base, with 13 bases separating them. Per the germline V gene, CDR1 is MDHEN and CDR2 is SYDVKM. Of note for this clone: Its antigen is not identified.

In the PCR, 60 Vbeta and 13 Jbeta primers were used. Libraries were prepared by immunoSEQ multiplex PCR; TCRdb keeps only in-frame clonotypes and omits some of them. This table holds around 120,000 clones, 83% found once. Sequencing was done on a sample of PBMCs. J is TRBJ1-1 and V is TRBV28; D is perhaps TRBD1 (6 bases). The sequence was collected from a girl aged 2-15 years in good health and CMV-seronegative. The CDR3 loop reads CASKKQGTNTEAFF. DNA for the CDR3: TGTGCCAGCAAAAAACAGGGTACGAACACTGAAGCTTTCTTT.